This T cell receptor (beta chain) was observed in a study of blood T cell repertoires in COVID-19. About the research overall: Material from acute and convalescent COVID-19 was sourced from the United States, Italy and Spain. Nucleic acid was either cDNA or gDNA, and it came from T cells, B-cell-depleted T cells, or PBMCs.

Here immunoSEQ multiplex PCR was the method, and the copy in TCRdb shows in-frame clones only, minus some. This table has about 82,000 clones, 83% appearing once. The CDR3 has 17 amino acids. Trimming pared 5 bases from V and 5 bases from J, leaving 19 bases between. Per the germline V gene, CDR1 is LGHDT and CDR2 is YNNKEL (reference sequence). Sequences were obtained from peripheral blood. The chain is built from TRBV3-1 (or the pseudogene TRBV3-2) and TRBJ1-6; D might be TRBD1 (6 bases). The TCR was taken from a woman aged 55 to 70 with acute or convalescent COVID-19. The CDR3 DNA sequence: TGTGCCAGCAGCACCCGGGGGGGCTGGGGCAATAATTCACCCCTCCACTTT. Its protein product is CASSTRGGWGNNSPLHF.